This T cell receptor beta chain was found in a study of tumor and adjacent non-tumor tissue in lung cancer. Study-level information: Stage I to III disease affected some 11 men and several women aged 31 to 76. On average, productive TCRbeta reads reached roughly 3.9 million per sample. General observations from the study: Tumor tissue had significantly higher TCR diversity than normal lung. Top 100 clones took a larger repertoire share in normal lung.

Comment on this clonotype: Its antigen is unidentified.

The CDR3 is 13 amino acids. V shed 5 bases, J shed 3 bases, and the junction held 5 bases outside the gene matches. Germline lookup yields CDR1 SQVTM and CDR2 ANQGSEA. No cell sorting was done before RNA was extracted from the tissue. The library came from three nested PCR rounds adapted from ARM-PCR protocols. TCRdb re-derived calls from the multiplex PCR reads in MiXCR, one entry per CDR3 protein. The sample consists of roughly 140,000 distinct CDR3 sequences, around two thirds of them appearing once. This chain uses TRBV29-1 with TRBJ2-7, with 9 bases identical to TRBD2. This clonotype was obtained from a man aged 60-69 years with small cell lung cancer. The sequencing sample was made of lung tumor tissue. CDR3 bases: TGCAGCGTTCGACTAGCGGCAGACTACGAGCAGTACTTC. Translation: CSVRLAADYEQYF.